This paragraph covers one T cell receptor beta chain sequence. The CDR3 has 17 amino acids. Between the trimmed V and J ends, which lost 4 bases and 0 bases, there was a span of 18 bases. In germline, CDR1 is LGHDT, CDR2 YNNKEL (reference sequence). Then a second PCR, running about 6 to 12 cycles, was carried out with a sample-barcoded 5' primer and a J-beta primer mix. TCRdb re-called the 5' RACE reads through MiXCR, storing one row per CDR3 protein. The table includes some 1.4 million distinct CDR3 sequences, around 42% detected once. This entry is derived from a study of blood T cells in healthy people across ages.

The sequenced material came from blood. The sequence came from a woman in her late teens or twenties in good health. The chain recombines TRBV3-1 with TRBJ1-1, with a weak D call TRBD1 (6 bases). CDR3 in amino acids: CASSRGQTNGVNTEAFF. The CDR3 DNA sequence: TGTGCCAGCAGCCGCGGACAGACCAATGGGGTGAACACTGAAGCTTTCTTT.